Only a few counts were recorded for the clone carrying this TCR beta chain. Alopecia areata patients provided lesional scalp punch biopsies and peripheral blood, both collected for the study. PBMCs served as the source from which CD4+ and CD8+ T cells were sorted. The sample comes from a study of CD8+ T cells in alopecia areata. The CDR3 extends over 12 amino acids. Per the germline V gene, CDR1 is SEHNR and CDR2 is FQNEAQ (reference sequence). V was trimmed by 4 bases and J by 8 bases, leaving 9 bases between them. RNA, once extracted, was reverse transcribed into cDNA for use as the sequencing template. TCRdb keeps only in-frame clones here, not all; method: immunoSEQ multiplex PCR. The sample lists approximately 130,000 clones; roughly 50% were seen once.

Sequencing used NKG2D-low CD8+ T cells sorted from blood. This sequence was found in a human donor with alopecia areata. The J gene is TRBJ2-1, the V gene TRBV7-9; the D gene is possibly TRBD1 (6 bases). The chain's CDR3 is CASSSPGDEQFF. CDR3 DNA sequence: TGTGCCAGCAGCTCCCCAGGGGATGAGCAGTTCTTC.